The 18 T cell receptor beta chains given below trace back to one sample, sequenced in a study of response to subunit inactivated influenza vaccine. Each CDR3 protein gets one entry after TCRdb re-called the RT-PCR reads with MiXCR. The sample comprises hundreds of thousands of distinct CDR3 sequences, approximately 18% of which are singletons, and about a tenth rests with the top ten. This specimen was PBMCs from blood, taken about 5 days after vaccination. These receptors came from a man aged 45-65 years who received an inactivated influenza vaccine.

This clonotype was seen a handful of times. The chain links TRBV29-1 to TRBJ2-3; D is undetermined. The V gene's germline CDR1 is SQVTM and CDR2 ANQGSEA. The CDR3 sequence is 12 residues long. V was clipped by 3 bases and J by 4 bases, with 8 bases between them. The CDR3 spells CSVEGSADTQYF. The DNA of the CDR3 is TGCAGCGTTGAGGGTTCGGCAGATACGCAGTATTTT.

There are a few counts of this clonotype. CDR3 residues: CASSRLSRESTDTQYF. As DNA, the CDR3 is TGTGCCAGCAGTCGTCTCTCGCGGGAGAGCACAGATACGCAGTATTTT. The rearrangement joins TRBV27 to TRBJ2-3, with 7 bases lining up with TRBD2. Looked up from germline, CDR1 is MNHEY and CDR2 is SMNVEV (reference sequence). Losses at the gene ends were 5 bases for V and 0 bases for J; bases not matched to a gene: 8. The CDR3 is 16 amino acids.

In its sample, this clonotype was seen a few times. J is TRBJ1-1 and V is TRBV20-1; D is unresolved. Trimming left V 4 bases short and J 4 bases short, with 19 bases between. CDR1 is DFQATT, CDR2 SNEGSKA, per germline (reference sequence). The CDR3 runs 15 residues. In DNA, the CDR3 is TGCAGTGCTATAGGAGGGAAGGAAATAGTCACTGAAGCTTTCTTT. It codes for CSAIGGKEIVTEAFF.

This clonotype was observed a few times. The V gene is TRBV7-2, the J gene TRBJ2-7, with 9 nucleotides matching TRBD2. The V and J ends lost 3 bases and 6 bases, in that order; junction bases with no gene match: 9. Germline V gene lookup returns CDR1 SGHTA and CDR2 FQGNSA. The CDR3 length is 15 residues. The CDR3 coding sequence is TGTGCCAGCAGCTTGGTTGGGACTAGCCCCCTCGAGCAGTACTTC. As protein: CASSLVGTSPLEQYF.

V usage is TRBV6-1 and J usage is TRBJ2-1; D might be TRBD1 or TRBD2, each matching 5 bases. The germline gives CDR1 MNHNS, CDR2 SASEGT. The CDR3 is 14 residues long. Trimming removed 7 bases from V and 4 bases from J, with 14 bases in between. CDR3 amino acids: CASTHGTGYNEQFF. The DNA for the CDR3 is TGTGCCAGCACCCATGGGACGGGATACAATGAGCAGTTCTTC.

This clonotype came up many times. In DNA, the CDR3 is TGTGCCACCAGTGATTTGGCGTACTCCTACAATGAGCAGTTCTTC. This gives the protein CATSDLAYSYNEQFF. J is TRBJ2-1 and V is TRBV24-1; D not resolved. Germline V gene sequence: CDR1 KGHDR, CDR2 SFDVKD. The CDR3 totals 15 residues. Deletions cut 0 bases from V and 0 bases from J, with 5 bases between.

The V and J genes are TRBV20-1 and TRBJ2-7; TRBD2 aligns across 7 bases. In germline, CDR1 is DFQATT, CDR2 SNEGSKA (reference sequence). The CDR3 consists of 17 residues. V gave up 0 bases and J gave up 1 base; unmatched junction bases: 12. In DNA, the CDR3 is TGCAGTGCTAGAGATCAGAAACCGGGACTACCTTCCTACGAGCAGTACTTC. The encoded protein is CSARDQKPGLPSYEQYF.

The chain combines TRBV24-1 with TRBJ1-5, with TRBD1 matching 7 bases. The germline CDR1 and CDR2 sequences are KGHDR and SFDVKD. The trim removed 7 bases at V and 2 bases at J, leaving 4 bases unmatched. The CDR3 is made up of 14 amino acids. The CDR3 sequence is CATSRTGGNQPQHF. The CDR3 DNA sequence: TGTGCCACCAGCAGAACAGGGGGCAATCAGCCCCAGCATTTT.

The chain has TRBV29-1 and TRBJ2-2; perhaps TRBD1 as D (5 bases). Germline CDR1 and CDR2: SQVTM and ANQGSEA. Trimming took 7 bases from V and 1 from J, leaving 13 bases between them. CDR3 length: 14 residues. The CDR3 spells CSAMGQLNTGELFF. CDR3 nucleotides: TGCAGCGCTATGGGGCAATTGAACACCGGGGAGCTGTTTTTT.

In this sample, this clonotype turned up many times. The chain employs TRBV12-3 or TRBV12-4 and TRBJ2-7; no clear D. The CDR3 covers 13 residues. Trimming shortened V by 1 base and J by 3 bases, and 7 bases separated the two germline ends. The CDR3 sequence: CASSLELNYEQYF. In nucleotides, the CDR3 is TGTGCCAGCAGTTTAGAGTTGAACTACGAGCAGTACTTC.

The chain couples TRBV24-1 to TRBJ2-2; 8 nucleotides line up with TRBD1. CDR3 length equals 15 residues. In germline, CDR1 is KGHDR, CDR2 SFDVKD. J gave up 9 bases and V 1 base, and 6 bases lay outside the gene matches. The CDR3 DNA reads as TGTGCCACCAGTGATTTTGGGCAGGGGGCTCGGGAGCTGTTTTTT. Its protein is CATSDFGQGARELFF.

A few counts support this clonotype. This chain links TRBV20-1 with TRBJ2-7; 9 bases map to TRBD1. V lost 3 bases, J lost 5 bases, and 2 bases stayed unmatched. Germline V lookup: CDR1 DFQATT, CDR2 SNEGSKA (reference sequence). The CDR3 has 12 residues. CDR3 amino acids: CSASRTGDEQYF. The CDR3 DNA follows: TGCAGTGCTAGCAGGACAGGGGACGAGCAGTACTTC.

The chain joins TRBV30 to TRBJ2-1, with TRBD1 matching 7 bases. Trimming at V came to 3 bases and at J to 6 bases, leaving 11 bases not matched to a gene. The V gene's germline CDR1 is GTSNPN and CDR2 SVGIG (reference sequence). The CDR3 covers 15 residues. In DNA, the CDR3 is TGTGCCTGGAGCCCGGACTTTGACAGGGTCAATGAGCAGTTCTTC. Residues: CAWSPDFDRVNEQFF.

This clonotype was seen more than once but under ten times. This sequence joins TRBV12-3 or TRBV12-4 and TRBJ1-2, with 8 bases lining up with TRBD1. The CDR3 is made up of 15 amino acids. Trimming took 7 bases from V and 1 from J; bases not matched to a gene: 8. The CDR3 nucleotides are TGTGCCAGCACCTTGGACAGGGCTTATAACTATGGCTACACCTTC. The encoded protein is CASTLDRAYNYGYTF.

At least ten counts were recorded for this clonotype. The gene calls are TRBV7-2 and TRBJ2-5; perhaps TRBD1 as D (6 bases). Germline V CDR1 and CDR2: SGHTA, FQGNSA. V was cut by 1 base and J by 9 bases, with 6 bases left in between. The CDR3 has 11 residues. DNA of the CDR3: TGTGCCAGCAGCTTAGAGGGGGCCCAGTACTTC. Its protein product is CASSLEGAQYF. Full variable domain (outside the CDR3, taken from reference TRBV7-2 and TRBJ2-5): GAGVSQSPSNKVTEKGKDVELRCDPISGHTALYWYRQSLGQGLEFLIYFQGNSAPDKSGLPSDRFSAERTGGSVSTLTIQRTQQEDSAVYLCASSLEGAQYFGPGTRLLVL.

This clonotype was counted at least ten times. V and J are TRBV20-1 and TRBJ1-1, with unresolved D. The germline V gene encodes CDR1 DFQATT and CDR2 SNEGSKA (reference sequence). V lost 2 bases and J lost 5, with 15 bases in between. This CDR3 comprises 14 residues. CDR3 amino acids: CSARLGHPRTEAFF. The CDR3, as DNA: TGCAGTGCTAGATTAGGCCACCCGAGAACTGAAGCTTTCTTT.

This clonotype has more than one count but fewer than ten. The rearrangement uses TRBV28 and TRBJ2-1; D gene ambiguous. The germline gives CDR1 MDHEN, CDR2 SYDVKM. V was cut by 6 bases and J by 7 bases, with 16 bases left in between. The CDR3 spans 14 residues. The CDR3 region is CASRPLSSGNEQFF. Written as DNA, the CDR3 is TGTGCCAGCAGACCCCTTTCTAGTGGTAATGAGCAGTTCTTC.

In this sample, this clonotype turned up a few times. V gene TRBV20-1 combines with J gene TRBJ2-6; 10 nucleotides line up with TRBD2. V lost 5 bases and J lost 0; bases outside the gene matches: 4. CDR3 length: 16 residues. The germline V gene has CDR1 DFQATT and CDR2 SNEGSKA (reference sequence). The CDR3 loop is CSAPPSGGSGANVLTF. The CDR3 nucleotides read TGCAGTGCTCCACCTAGCGGGGGCTCTGGGGCCAACGTCCTGACTTTC.